This entry concerns a single T cell receptor (beta chain). Described time point: sample taken at primary tumor resection. From tumor, nontumor lung or frozen PBMC, whole RNA was taken unsorted for sequencing. This record comes from a study of spatial heterogeneity in lung cancer. One entry per CDR3 protein results from TCRdb running MiXCR on the 5' RACE reads. The profile shows 50,000 to 65,000 distinct CDR3 sequences, around 8.2% of them singletons. The specimen was PBMCs, collected at surgery. This receptor was taken from a female donor with early-stage non-small cell lung cancer.

This chain's CDR3 is CASKPDTIYF. The CDR3 nucleotides are TGTGCCAGCAAACCGGACACCATATATTTT. The rearrangement uses TRBV6-1 and TRBJ1-3; D not resolved. The CDR3 extends over 10 amino acids. Germline-derived CDR1 and CDR2 are MNHNS and SASEGT. V was cut by 7 bases and J by 8 bases, with 6 bases left in between.